This TCR beta chain is drawn from a study of T cell responses to AZD1222 COVID-19 vaccine. Study-level points and caveats: Increases in Spike-specific TCR breadth and depth were seen after two AZD1222 doses. The repertoires were collected only after the peak T cell response.

The CDR3 runs 13 residues. V lost 6 bases and J 1 base, leaving 9 bases between the germline ends. With regard to this clone: What it binds is not known.

Clones were read by immunoSEQ multiplex PCR, and TCRdb kept only the in-frame ones, dropping some. The table records tens of thousands of clones, roughly 89% of them present only once. The chain uses TRBV12-3 or TRBV12-4 and TRBJ1-1; D ambiguous. The receptor's source is an adult in good health. The sequencing here drew on peripheral blood, taken on day 0 of MenACWY control vaccination. The CDR3 loop is CASSRQENTEAFF. CDR3 in DNA: TGTGCCAGCAGCCGACAAGAGAACACTGAAGCTTTCTTT.